This passage covers 29 T cell receptor beta chains from one sample sequenced in a study of cytomegalovirus exposure and HLA in healthy donors. It was with 60 Vbeta and 13 Jbeta primers that the PCR ran. Some clones are missing from TCRdb's copy, which holds only in-frame ones; the method was immunoSEQ multiplex PCR. The sample contains approximately 220,000 clones, around 76% of which appear only once. Sequencing was done on a sample of PBMCs. These receptors all stem from a man aged 18 to 29 in good health and CMV-seronegative.

Only one count was recorded for this clone. This chain links TRBV5-1 with TRBJ2-5, with 7 bases identical to TRBD2. Germline CDR1 and CDR2: SGHRS and YFSETQ. The J segment lost 5 bases and the V segment lost 0 bases, leaving 13 bases of the junction unmatched. This CDR3 is 17 amino acids long. CDR3 in amino acids: CASSLEVLADSSETQYF. The CDR3 region has the DNA TGCGCCAGCAGCTTGGAGGTCCTAGCGGACTCGAGCGAGACCCAGTACTTC. The whole variable domain, remainder taken from reference TRBV5-1 and TRBJ2-5, is KAGVTQTPRYLIKTRGQQVTLSCSPISGHRSVSWYQQTPGQGLQFLFEYFSETQRNKGNFPGRFSGRQFSNSRSEMNVSTLELGDSALYLCASSLEVLADSSETQYFGPGTRLLVL.

The chain employs TRBV11-1 and TRBJ2-7, with 8 nucleotides matching TRBD2. V shed 4 bases, J shed 1 base, and the junction held 9 bases outside the gene matches. CDR3 length: 16 amino acids. Germline V CDR1 and CDR2: SGHAT, FQDESV (reference sequence). CDR3 region: CASSSRTSYLSYEQYF. CDR3 coding DNA: TGTGCCAGCAGCTCGAGGACTAGCTATCTTTCCTACGAGCAGTACTTC.

This chain connects TRBV10-1 to TRBJ2-3; possibly TRBD2 for D (5 bases). CDR3 length: 13 amino acids. The V end lost 2 bases, the J end lost 3 bases, and 6 bases lay between the germline ends. From germline, CDR1 is WNHNN and CDR2 SYGVQD (reference sequence). The CDR3 DNA sequence: TGCGCCAGCAGTGAGAGCGGAACAGATACGCAGTATTTT. Amino acids: CASSESGTDTQYF.

V and J are TRBV18 and TRBJ1-2, with a weak D call TRBD1 (6 bases). The germline V gene encodes CDR1 KGHSH and CDR2 LQKENI. Trimming took 3 bases from V and 8 from J, leaving 13 bases between them. The CDR3 length is 13 residues. The CDR3, as DNA: TGTGCCAGCTCACCGGCAGGGGCGAGAGGCTACACCTTC. It is translated as CASSPAGARGYTF.

This chain connects TRBV11-3 to TRBJ2-7, with 9 bases fitting TRBD1. The ends lost 5 bases at V and 5 bases at J; junction bases unmatched: 7. Per germline, CDR1 SGHNT and CDR2 YENEEA. The CDR3 loop spans 14 amino acids. The CDR3 sequence is CASSPDRGLDEQYF. CDR3 bases: TGTGCCAGCAGCCCGGACAGGGGCCTGGACGAGCAGTACTTC. The whole variable domain, filled in from reference TRBV11-3 and TRBJ2-7, reads EAGVVQSPRYKIIEKKQPVAFWCNPISGHNTLYWYLQNLGQGPELLIRYENEEAVDDSQLPKDRFSAERLKGVDSTLKIQPAELGDSAVYLCASSPDRGLDEQYFGPGTRLTVT.

The rearrangement links TRBV19 to TRBJ2-7; perhaps TRBD2 as D (6 bases). CDR1 and CDR2 from the germline V gene are LNHDA and SQIVND (reference sequence). The V and J ends lost 5 bases and 2 bases respectively, with 31 bases between them. The CDR3 sequence is 20 residues long. The CDR3 region has the DNA TGTGCCAGTAGTCCAAGAAGCAGGCCGGGGAGGTCTACACGAACCTACGAGCAGTACTTC. Translation gives CASSPRSRPGRSTRTYEQYF.

The J gene is TRBJ2-1, the V gene TRBV29-1; D uncertain. Germline V gene data show CDR1 as SQVTM and CDR2 as ANQGSEA. V was clipped by 1 base and J by 2 bases, with 3 bases between them. This CDR3 region has 12 residues. The CDR3 region is CSVEGTYNEQFF. The CDR3 DNA reads as TGCAGCGTTGAAGGTACCTACAATGAGCAGTTCTTC.

In DNA form, the CDR3 reads TGTGCCAGCAGTGCCCCCGGGACTTATAATGAAAAACTGTTTTTT. Amino acid sequence: CASSAPGTYNEKLFF. This rearrangement joins TRBV2 to TRBJ1-4, with a weak D call TRBD1 (5 bases). V was pared by 4 bases and J by 4 bases, with 13 bases between. Germline V lookup: CDR1 SNHLY, CDR2 FYNNEI. The CDR3 has 15 residues.

This clone has only a few counts. The chain joins TRBV18 to TRBJ2-1, with 7 bases that match TRBD1. The CDR3 is made up of 15 amino acids. Looked up from germline, CDR1 is KGHSH and CDR2 is LQKENI. V lost 3 bases, J lost 2 bases, and 4 bases stayed unmatched. CDR3 sequence: CASSPGTAAYNEQFF. The CDR3 bases are TGTGCCAGCTCACCGGGGACAGCGGCCTACAATGAGCAGTTCTTC.

Only one count was recorded for this clone. V usage is TRBV5-1 and J usage is TRBJ2-1, with TRBD2 as a possible D gene (5 bases). CDR1 SGHRS and CDR2 YFSETQ come from the germline V gene. V was shortened by 4 bases and J by 7 bases, with 15 bases between the two germline ends. The CDR3 has 14 residues. Written as DNA, the CDR3 is TGCGCCAGCAGCCTAACGCCGGGGTGGAATGAGCAGTTCTTC. Translated, it gives CASSLTPGWNEQFF.

The CDR3 bases are TGTGCCAGCAGCTTGGGTCATGCGGAGAACACTGAAGCTTTCTTT. It translates to CASSLGHAENTEAFF. The chain recombines TRBV5-6 with TRBJ1-1; no firm D call. This CDR3 contains 15 residues. Germline values: CDR1 SGHDT, CDR2 YYEEEE. The germline V and J ends were trimmed by 0 bases and 1 base, with 10 bases remaining between them.

V gene TRBV11-1 combines with J gene TRBJ2-7; D might be TRBD1 (5 bases). The CDR3 contains 12 residues. Germline assignment: CDR1 SGHAT and CDR2 FQDESV (reference sequence). Trimming removed 4 bases at V and 8 bases at J, with 12 bases between. CDR3 amino acids: CASSSDSWKQYF. The CDR3 DNA reads TGTGCCAGCAGCTCTGACAGCTGGAAGCAGTACTTC.

The DNA of the CDR3 is TGTGCCAGCACCTCTAGCGGGAGGGGATACGAGCAGTACTTC. Protein: CASTSSGRGYEQYF. The chain combines TRBV28 with TRBJ2-7; 12 nucleotides match TRBD2. Trimming at V came to 7 bases and at J to 4 bases, leaving 5 bases not matched to a gene. The CDR3 spans 14 residues. The germline CDR1 and CDR2 sequences are MDHEN and SYDVKM.

J is TRBJ2-7 and V is TRBV5-6; TRBD1 aligns across 10 bases. V gave up 4 bases and J gave up 6 bases; unmatched junction bases: 4. The CDR3 has 13 amino acids. The germline V gene has CDR1 SGHDT and CDR2 YYEEEE. CDR3 region: CASSRDRGREQYF. The CDR3 DNA is TGTGCCAGCAGCAGGGACAGGGGCCGCGAGCAGTACTTC.

V and J are TRBV5-1 and TRBJ2-7, with 10 bases identical to TRBD1. Germline V lookup: CDR1 SGHRS, CDR2 YFSETQ. CDR3 length: 14 amino acids. Unmatched junction bases numbered 5, after V lost 5 bases and J lost 3 bases. CDR3 residues: CASSHGQGDYEQYF. The CDR3 coding sequence is TGCGCCAGCAGTCACGGACAGGGGGACTACGAGCAGTACTTC.

There are a few counts of this clone. The J gene is TRBJ2-3, the V gene TRBV2; TRBD1 matches at 8 bases. The V gene end was trimmed by 5 bases and the J gene end by 2 bases; junction bases not matched to a gene: 6. Germline lookup yields CDR1 SNHLY and CDR2 FYNNEI. This CDR3 is 15 amino acids long. This CDR3 is CASSSGGAYTDTQYF. The CDR3 DNA reads as TGTGCCAGCAGTTCAGGGGGCGCATACACAGATACGCAGTATTTT.

CDR3 loop: CACRDIFKNIQYF. In nucleotides, the CDR3 is TGTGCCTGCAGGGATATTTTCAAAAACATTCAGTACTTC. The V call is TRBV30, the J call TRBJ2-4; D may be TRBD1 (5 bases). The CDR3 totals 13 residues. Trimming removed 6 bases from V and 3 bases from J, with 12 bases in between. Per the germline V gene, CDR1 is GTSNPN and CDR2 is SVGIG (reference sequence).

This clone showed up just once. The CDR3 region is CAFAVGFAPSYEQYF. The CDR3, as DNA: TGTGCCTTCGCAGTGGGCTTCGCCCCCTCCTACGAGCAGTACTTC. The chain combines TRBV30 with TRBJ2-7; D ambiguous. The length of the CDR3 is 15 residues. The germline gives CDR1 GTSNPN, CDR2 SVGIG (reference sequence). Trimming cost V 7 bases and J 0 bases, with 19 bases left between them.

The gene calls are TRBV7-9 and TRBJ2-7, with D possibly TRBD1 on 5 matching bases. The CDR3 is 15 residues long. Germline loops: CDR1 SEHNR, CDR2 FQNEAQ (reference sequence). The V gene lost 0 bases and the J gene lost 3 bases, with 12 bases spanning the gap. CDR3 sequence reads: CASSLADTGSYEQYF. CDR3 in DNA: TGTGCCAGCAGCTTAGCCGACACAGGCAGCTACGAGCAGTACTTC. The complete variable domain, with remaining parts taken from reference TRBV7-9 and TRBJ2-7, reads DTGVSQNPRHKITKRGQNVTFRCDPISEHNRLYWYRQTLGQGPEFLTYFQNEAQLEKSRLLSDRFSAERPKGSFSTLEIQRTEQGDSAMYLCASSLADTGSYEQYFGPGTRLTVT.

This clone turned up a few times. This chain joins TRBV12-2 and TRBJ1-2. TRBV12-2 is shown as a pseudogene. This CDR3 is 17 amino acids long. CDR3 sequence reads: CASRLARAGSANYGYTF. For the CDR3, the DNA is TGTGCAAGTCGCTTAGCGCGGGCAGGATCAGCTAACTATGGCTACACCTTC.

This clone was found once. This chain uses TRBV7-2 with TRBJ1-5, with D tentatively TRBD1 (5 bases). Germline lookup yields CDR1 SGHTA and CDR2 FQGNSA. The CDR3 consists of 13 residues. Trimming pared 3 bases from V and 7 bases from J, leaving 10 bases between. The CDR3 coding sequence is TGTGCCAGCAGCTTCCAGGGAGGGCAGCCCCAGCATTTT. Protein: CASSFQGGQPQHF.

The rearrangement joins TRBV2 to TRBJ2-5; 9 positions match TRBD2. The CDR3 has 14 residues. Germline loops: CDR1 SNHLY, CDR2 FYNNEI. V trimming: 7 bases; J trimming: 5 bases; junction bases outside the gene matches: 8. The CDR3 spells CASKRREGRETQYF. The CDR3 coding sequence is TGTGCCAGCAAAAGGCGGGAGGGCCGTGAGACCCAGTACTTC.

The CDR3, as DNA: TGCACCAGCAGCCCCCGGATCTGGGGAGAGGCGACAGATACGCAGTATTTT. Encoded protein: CTSSPRIWGEATDTQYF. The V call is TRBV1, the J call TRBJ2-3; TRBD2 was called by the table and not checked on the DNA. TRBV1 is recorded as a pseudogene. The CDR3 covers 17 residues.

The CDR3 sequence: CAAGRQGEETQYF. CDR3 DNA sequence: TGTGCCGCAGGGCGGCAGGGCGAAGAGACCCAGTACTTC. The rearrangement joins TRBV7-9 to TRBJ2-5; perhaps TRBD1 as D (5 bases). Per germline, CDR1 SEHNR and CDR2 FQNEAQ (reference sequence). The CDR3 runs to 13 residues. V dropped 11 bases and J dropped 3 bases, with 16 bases sitting between them.

The chain recombines TRBV7-2 with TRBJ1-5; no clear D. This CDR3 region has 13 residues. Germline CDR1 and CDR2: SGHTA and FQGNSA. V lost 5 bases and J 2 bases, leaving 7 bases between the germline ends. The CDR3 sequence is CASSARGNQPQHF. Here the CDR3 DNA reads TGTGCCAGCAGCGCGAGGGGCAATCAGCCCCAGCATTTT.

The gene calls are TRBV2 and TRBJ2-7; the D gene is possibly TRBD1 (6 bases). CDR1 and CDR2 from the germline V gene are SNHLY and FYNNEI. This CDR3 spans 10 amino acids. V gave up 7 bases and J gave up 6 bases, with 7 bases separating them. The CDR3 DNA reads as TGTGCCAGCAAGGGGGTCGAGCAGTACTTC. This encodes CASKGVEQYF.

This chain connects TRBV7-9 to TRBJ1-2, with D perhaps matching TRBD1 (5 bases). The CDR3 totals 13 residues. Germline lookup yields CDR1 SEHNR and CDR2 FQNEAQ (reference sequence). V lost 2 bases to trimming and J lost 3 bases, with 7 bases between them. In nucleotides, the CDR3 is TGTGCCAGCAGCTTACAGGGTGACTATGGCTACACCTTC. As protein: CASSLQGDYGYTF.

The gene calls are TRBV15 and TRBJ2-7; 7 bases agree with TRBD1. The CDR3 totals 15 residues. CDR1 LNHNV and CDR2 YYDKDF come from the germline V gene (reference sequence). With V trimmed by 3 bases and J by 0 bases, 5 bases remained unmatched. The CDR3 spells CATSSNRGSSYEQYF. The CDR3 region has the DNA TGTGCCACCAGCAGTAACAGGGGAAGCTCCTACGAGCAGTACTTC.

V usage is TRBV5-6 and J usage is TRBJ2-7, with 7 bases aligning to TRBD2. The V gene end was trimmed by 4 bases and the J gene end by 6 bases; junction bases not matched to a gene: 13. Germline V gene sequence: CDR1 SGHDT, CDR2 YYEEEE. The CDR3 length is 15 residues. Here the CDR3 DNA reads TGTGCCAGCAGCGGGGGGGTTGGAGGGGTACGCGAGCAGTACTTC. Amino acids: CASSGGVGGVREQYF.